Presented here are 3 T cell receptor beta chains from one specimen sequenced in a study of cytomegalovirus exposure and HLA in healthy donors. PCR primers comprised 60 Vbeta and 13 Jbeta primers. Some clones are missing from TCRdb's copy, which holds only in-frame ones; the method was immunoSEQ multiplex PCR. Among about 170,000 clones, about three quarters were seen once, and the ten largest hold around 0.71%. Sequencing was done on a sample of PBMCs. The receptors stem from a female donor in good health and CMV-seronegative.

This chain connects TRBV27 to TRBJ2-1; 9 bases match TRBD2. The CDR3 is made up of 15 amino acids. The V segment lost 5 bases and the J segment 2 bases; nucleotides outside the gene matches: 4. Germline V lookup: CDR1 MNHEY, CDR2 SMNVEV (reference sequence). The CDR3 reads CASSTAGGPYNEQFF. Here the CDR3 DNA reads TGTGCCAGCAGTACCGCGGGGGGGCCCTACAATGAGCAGTTCTTC.

The J gene is TRBJ2-5, the V gene TRBV6-1; maybe TRBD2 (6 bases). CDR1 is MNHNS and CDR2 is SASEGT in the germline V gene. This CDR3 is 14 amino acids long. Trimming left V 6 bases short and J 1 base short, with 12 bases between. CDR3 loop: CASRLGLIQETQYF. In DNA, the CDR3 is TGTGCCAGCAGGTTGGGACTGATCCAAGAGACCCAGTACTTC.

J is TRBJ1-2 and V is TRBV5-1; D might be TRBD1 (6 bases). Trimming took 4 bases from V and 8 from J, leaving 9 bases between them. The germline CDR1 and CDR2 sequences are SGHRS and YFSETQ. The CDR3 is 11 amino acids. The DNA of the CDR3 is TGCGCCAGCAGCGCGGACAGAGGCTACACCTTC. It yields the protein CASSADRGYTF.